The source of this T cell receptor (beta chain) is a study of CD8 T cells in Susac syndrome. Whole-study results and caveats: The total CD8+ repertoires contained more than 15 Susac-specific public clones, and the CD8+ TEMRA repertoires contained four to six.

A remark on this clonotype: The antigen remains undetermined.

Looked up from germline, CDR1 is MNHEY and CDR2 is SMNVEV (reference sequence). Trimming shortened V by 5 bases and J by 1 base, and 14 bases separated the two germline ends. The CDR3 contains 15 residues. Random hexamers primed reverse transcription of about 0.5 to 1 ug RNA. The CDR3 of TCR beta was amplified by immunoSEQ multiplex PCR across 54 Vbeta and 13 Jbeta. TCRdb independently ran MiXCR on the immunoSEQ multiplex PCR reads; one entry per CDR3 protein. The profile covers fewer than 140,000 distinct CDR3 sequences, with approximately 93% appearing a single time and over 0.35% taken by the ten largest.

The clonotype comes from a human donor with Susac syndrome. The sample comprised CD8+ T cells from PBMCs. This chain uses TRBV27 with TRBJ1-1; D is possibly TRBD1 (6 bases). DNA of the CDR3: TGTGCCAGCAGTCAAAATGGACAGACGAACACTGAAGCTTTCTTT. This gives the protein CASSQNGQTNTEAFF.